These 32 T cell receptor beta chains were all obtained from the same sample, sequenced in a study of T cell repertoires in cytomegalovirus infection. One entry per CDR3 protein results from TCRdb running MiXCR on the reads. The sample yields under 200,000 distinct CDR3 sequences, approximately 30% seen once. Sequencing was done on a sample of PBMCs. The source of these receptors is a human donor in good health (CMV status not recorded). Some clones in this sample may be carry-over from other donors' samples.

This clonotype came up a few times. The rearrangement links TRBV7-2 to TRBJ1-2; 7 positions match TRBD1. The CDR3 contains 13 residues. The germline V gene has CDR1 SGHTA and CDR2 FQGNSA. The J segment lost 4 bases and the V segment lost 5 bases, leaving 4 bases of the junction unmatched. CDR3 sequence: CASSPTGTYGYTF. The CDR3 nucleotides read TGTGCCAGCAGCCCGACAGGGACCTATGGCTACACCTTC. Drawing the rest from reference TRBV7-2 and TRBJ1-2, the complete variable domain is GAGVSQSPSNKVTEKGKDVELRCDPISGHTALYWYRQSLGQGLEFLIYFQGNSAPDKSGLPSDRFSAERTGGSVSTLTIQRTQQEDSAVYLCASSPTGTYGYTFGSGTRLTVV.

The chain uses TRBV12-3 or TRBV12-4 and TRBJ1-4; TRBD1 matches 8 bases. This CDR3 region has 15 residues. Losses at the gene ends were 7 bases for V and 7 bases for J; bases not matched to a gene: 11. In nucleotides, the CDR3 is TGTGCCAGCACCCAATGGGGGACAGGAAGTGAAAAACTGTTTTTT. This sequence encodes CASTQWGTGSEKLFF.

There are a few counts of this clonotype. The V gene is TRBV11-2, the J gene TRBJ2-7; 9 nucleotides match TRBD2. Losses at the gene ends were 5 bases for V and 6 bases for J; bases not matched to a gene: 8. CDR1 is SGHAT, CDR2 FQNNGV, per germline. This CDR3 comprises 14 residues. The CDR3 sequence is CASSDAAGGVEQYF. Here the CDR3 DNA reads TGTGCCAGCAGCGACGCGGCGGGAGGGGTCGAGCAGTACTTC.

There are many counts of this clonotype. The chain carries TRBV20-1 and TRBJ1-1; 8 bases are a match to TRBD1. Trimming cost V 5 bases and J 3 bases; bases outside gene matches: 8. In germline, CDR1 is DFQATT, CDR2 SNEGSKA (reference sequence). The CDR3 sequence is 14 residues long. Written as DNA, the CDR3 is TGCAGTGCTCGCCCGACAGGGGCCCACACTGAAGCTTTCTTT. As protein: CSARPTGAHTEAFF.

The chain links TRBV12-3 or TRBV12-4 to TRBJ1-5, with D unclear. The V end was cut by 3 bases, the J end by 7 bases, with 13 bases between. This CDR3 comprises 14 residues. CDR3 bases: TGTGCCAGCAGTTTTTCTGGGGTGGGGCAGCCCCAGCATTTT. Protein sequence: CASSFSGVGQPQHF.

This clonotype has only a few counts. The V call is TRBV9, the J call TRBJ2-2, with a weak D call TRBD2 (6 bases). This CDR3 is built from 13 residues. The V and J ends lost 4 bases and 6 bases respectively, with 10 bases between them. Germline values: CDR1 SGDLS, CDR2 YYNGEE. In DNA, the CDR3 is TGTGCCAGCAGCTTTGGGACTGCCGGGGAGCTGTTTTTT. Its protein is CASSFGTAGELFF.

This clonotype was detected ten times or more. V and J are TRBV7-2 and TRBJ2-7; D is possibly TRBD1 or TRBD2 (5 bases each). Trimming took off 1 base at V and 0 bases at J, with 16 bases between the two ends. CDR3 size: 17 residues. Germline lookup yields CDR1 SGHTA and CDR2 FQGNSA. This chain's CDR3 is CASSLGWGSTPSYEQYF. CDR3 sequence (DNA): TGTGCCAGCAGCTTAGGATGGGGGTCGACTCCCTCCTACGAGCAGTACTTC.

In this sample, this clonotype turned up a few times. This rearrangement joins TRBV7-2 to TRBJ1-5, with D maybe TRBD1 (6 bases). Deletions cut 0 bases from V and 3 bases from J, with 9 bases between. The CDR3 runs 15 residues. From germline, CDR1 is SGHTA and CDR2 FQGNSA. The CDR3 here is CASSLADRLNQPQHF. CDR3 DNA sequence: TGTGCCAGCAGCTTAGCGGACAGACTCAATCAGCCCCAGCATTTT.

This clonotype was counted only a few times. This chain joins TRBV29-1 and TRBJ2-1; perhaps TRBD1 as D (5 bases). Germline V gives CDR1 SQVTM, CDR2 ANQGSEA. The length of the CDR3 is 14 residues. V lost 3 bases and J lost 0, with 9 bases in between. CDR3 sequence (DNA): TGCAGCGTTGATCGGCAGGGCTCCTACAATGAGCAGTTCTTC. Its translation is CSVDRQGSYNEQFF.

CDR3 DNA sequence: TGCAGTGCTAGCAAGGTCGGGGGGTTTGGGGACTATGGCTACACCTTC. Translating it yields CSASKVGGFGDYGYTF. The chain couples TRBV20-1 to TRBJ1-2; D is perhaps TRBD1 (5 bases). V was cut by 3 bases and J by 3 bases, with 20 bases left in between. Looked up from germline, CDR1 is DFQATT and CDR2 is SNEGSKA (reference sequence). CDR3 size: 16 residues.

The chain recombines TRBV6-1 with TRBJ1-4, with D possibly TRBD1 on 5 matching bases. CDR1 is MNHNS, CDR2 SASEGT, per germline. The CDR3 is made up of 16 amino acids. Trimming cost V 5 bases and J 0 bases, with 13 bases left between them. DNA of the CDR3: TGTGCCAGCAGTACCGTCAGACAGTCAACTAATGAAAAACTGTTTTTT. Amino acid sequence: CASSTVRQSTNEKLFF.

In this sample, this clonotype turned up a few times. The chain has TRBV11-3 and TRBJ2-2; TRBD1 might be the D (7 bases). The germline V gene encodes CDR1 SGHNT and CDR2 YENEEA. This CDR3 has 17 amino acids. The germline V and J ends were trimmed by 1 base and 4 bases, with 16 bases remaining between them. CDR3 in DNA: TGTGCCAGCAGCTTAGGTCGACAGGGAGGAAGCACCGGGGAGCTGTTTTTT. Translation: CASSLGRQGGSTGELFF. The full variable domain, completed using reference TRBV11-3 and TRBJ2-2, is EAGVVQSPRYKIIEKKQPVAFWCNPISGHNTLYWYLQNLGQGPELLIRYENEEAVDDSQLPKDRFSAERLKGVDSTLKIQPAELGDSAVYLCASSLGRQGGSTGELFFGEGSRLTVL.

This clonotype has more than one count but fewer than ten. This chain joins TRBV14 and TRBJ2-5; D perhaps matches TRBD2 (6 bases). The V gene's germline CDR1 is SGHDN and CDR2 FVKESK. Trimming removed 5 bases from V and 1 base from J, with 17 bases in between. CDR3 length equals 16 residues. The CDR3 DNA reads as TGTGCCAGCAGCATCCAGACCGGGAGAACCCAAGAGACCCAGTACTTC. It specifies CASSIQTGRTQETQYF.

This rearrangement joins TRBV5-1 to TRBJ1-2, with TRBD1 as a possible D gene (6 bases). This CDR3 region has 17 residues. Germline V gene sequence: CDR1 SGHRS, CDR2 YFSETQ. The germline V and J ends were trimmed by 1 base and 5 bases, with 21 bases remaining between them. Here the CDR3 DNA reads TGCGCCAGCAGCTTGTCTTGGGCGGACAGTGACCCTTATGGCTACACCTTC. It specifies CASSLSWADSDPYGYTF.

This clonotype was seen more than once but under ten times. The chain uses TRBV2 and TRBJ2-3; TRBD2 matches at 7 bases. Germline V gives CDR1 SNHLY, CDR2 FYNNEI. The CDR3 runs 14 residues. With 9 bases clipped from V and 0 bases from J, the junction kept 6 bases outside the gene matches. DNA for the CDR3: TGTGCCAGTCGACTAGCAGACAGCACAGATACGCAGTATTTT. Protein product: CASRLADSTDTQYF.

This clonotype was observed at least ten times. The rearrangement links TRBV29-1 to TRBJ1-1; 8 bases map to TRBD1. CDR1 and CDR2 (germline): SQVTM, ANQGSEA. The CDR3 covers 13 residues. The V segment lost 7 bases and the J segment 1 base; nucleotides outside the gene matches: 5. CDR3 amino acids: CSGDRGGNTEAFF. CDR3 bases: TGCAGCGGCGACAGGGGAGGGAACACTGAAGCTTTCTTT.

The sample holds a few counts of this clonotype. The CDR3: CASSPRAGQGASYEQYF. DNA of the CDR3: TGTGCCAGCAGTCCGCGCGCTGGACAGGGGGCCTCCTACGAGCAGTACTTC. This chain links TRBV12-3 or TRBV12-4 with TRBJ2-7; 11 bases map to TRBD1. The CDR3 runs to 17 residues. V dropped 5 bases and J dropped 0; count of bases not matched to a gene: 9.

In this sample, this clonotype turned up a few times. The chain couples TRBV7-2 to TRBJ1-5, with a possible D match to TRBD1 (6 bases). The germline V gene has CDR1 SGHTA and CDR2 FQGNSA. The CDR3 totals 12 residues. V gave up 4 bases and J gave up 6 bases, with 7 bases separating them. The CDR3 DNA reads as TGTGCCAGCAGCTCAGGGGTTCAGCCCCAGCATTTT. It codes for CASSSGVQPQHF. Full variable domain (rest looked up from reference TRBV7-2 and TRBJ1-5): GAGVSQSPSNKVTEKGKDVELRCDPISGHTALYWYRQSLGQGLEFLIYFQGNSAPDKSGLPSDRFSAERTGGSVSTLTIQRTQQEDSAVYLCASSSGVQPQHFGDGTRLSIL.

J is TRBJ1-4 and V is TRBV7-2; possible D gene TRBD1, 5 bases. V lost 5 bases to trimming and J lost 7 bases, with 20 bases between them. The germline CDR1 and CDR2 sequences are SGHTA and FQGNSA. The CDR3 spans 16 residues. The CDR3: CASSLVSPTVGEKLFF. The CDR3 bases are TGTGCCAGCAGCCTAGTGTCCCCGACAGTGGGTGAAAAACTGTTTTTT.

The chain carries TRBV7-2 and TRBJ1-5; no reliable D call. This CDR3 is built from 13 residues. V was cut by 3 bases and J by 7 bases, with 10 bases left in between. Germline CDR1 reads SGHTA; CDR2 reads FQGNSA. The CDR3 is CASSFYSGQPQHF. CDR3 DNA: TGTGCCAGCAGCTTTTACTCCGGCCAGCCCCAGCATTTT.

Only a few counts were recorded for this clonotype. The chain is built from TRBV7-2 and TRBJ2-4; D unclear. CDR1 SGHTA and CDR2 FQGNSA come from the germline V gene. V was shortened by 2 bases and J by 8 bases, with 10 bases between the two germline ends. The CDR3 length is 13 residues. The CDR3: CASSLTYSDIQYF. The CDR3 nucleotides are TGTGCCAGCAGCTTAACGTATTCTGACATTCAGTACTTC.

The rearrangement links TRBV14 to TRBJ2-1; maybe TRBD2 (6 bases). Trimming pared 4 bases from V and 3 bases from J, leaving 10 bases between. The length of the CDR3 is 14 residues. The germline V gene has CDR1 SGHDN and CDR2 FVKESK. The CDR3 bases are TGTGCCAGCAGCCGTTCGGGGGACTACAATGAGCAGTTCTTC. Protein: CASSRSGDYNEQFF.

The chain recombines TRBV7-8 with TRBJ2-5; 10 bases map to TRBD2. This CDR3 contains 15 residues. V lost 3 bases, J lost 3 bases, and 4 bases stayed unmatched. CDR1 and CDR2 (germline): SGHVS, FQNEAQ. CDR3 sequence (DNA): TGTGCCAGCAGCTTGAGGCTAGCGGGGGAAGAGACCCAGTACTTC. It yields the protein CASSLRLAGEETQYF.

The chain carries TRBV5-1 and TRBJ1-1; 7 nucleotides match TRBD1. The CDR3 sequence is 14 residues long. The V gene's germline CDR1 is SGHRS and CDR2 YFSETQ. J gave up 3 bases and V 3 bases, and 5 bases lay outside the gene matches. Here the CDR3 DNA reads TGCGCCAGCAGCTCGGACAGGAGGGACACTGAAGCTTTCTTT. This codes for CASSSDRRDTEAFF.

This clonotype was seen ten or more times. This sequence joins TRBV7-6 and TRBJ2-1, with D maybe TRBD1 (6 bases). Germline values: CDR1 SGHVS, CDR2 FNYEAQ. CDR3 length: 17 residues. V shed 2 bases and J shed 2 bases, with 16 bases lying between them. CDR3 region: CASSLFKGRGPYNEQFF. CDR3 DNA: TGTGCCAGCAGCTTATTTAAAGGCAGGGGCCCCTACAATGAGCAGTTCTTC.

The V call is TRBV19, the J call TRBJ1-2; D call uncertain. The V gene lost 11 bases and the J gene lost 3 bases, with 16 bases spanning the gap. Per the germline V gene, CDR1 is LNHDA and CDR2 is SQIVND (reference sequence). The length of the CDR3 is 13 residues. The CDR3 reads CASKGPLDYGYTF. The CDR3 DNA reads as TGTGCCTCCAAAGGGCCTCTGGACTATGGCTACACCTTC.

This clonotype was counted between two and nine times. V usage is TRBV4-2 and J usage is TRBJ1-2, with 8 bases lining up with TRBD1. Germline CDR1 and CDR2: LGHNA and YNFKEQ. Trimming cost V 2 bases and J 2 bases; bases outside gene matches: 7. The CDR3 has 16 amino acids. The CDR3 here is CASSQFADRENYGYTF. The CDR3 bases are TGTGCCAGCAGCCAATTCGCGGACAGGGAGAACTATGGCTACACCTTC.

The V and J genes are TRBV5-1 and TRBJ1-2; TRBD1 matches 7 bases. The CDR3 contains 15 residues. The V gene end was trimmed by 0 bases and the J gene end by 6 bases; junction bases not matched to a gene: 8. Germline V CDR1 and CDR2: SGHRS, YFSETQ. The CDR3 sequence is CASSLDPGGGDGYTF. Written as DNA, the CDR3 is TGCGCCAGCAGCTTGGACCCCGGAGGGGGCGATGGCTACACCTTC.

This clonotype was detected many times. The chain links TRBV6-1 to TRBJ1-2, with 7 bases aligning to TRBD1. The CDR3 spans 14 residues. CDR1 and CDR2 from the germline V gene are MNHNS and SASEGT. Unmatched junction bases numbered 6, after V lost 2 bases and J lost 6 bases. CDR3 in amino acids: CASSELRGQDGYTF. Here the CDR3 DNA reads TGTGCCAGCAGTGAATTGAGAGGACAGGATGGCTACACCTTC.

This clonotype came up a few times. This rearrangement joins TRBV12-3 or TRBV12-4 to TRBJ1-2; the D is unclear. Trimming left V 1 base short and J 4 bases short, with 10 bases between. This CDR3 contains 14 residues. CDR3 nucleotide sequence: TGTGCCAGCAGTTTAGATGGGAACACCTATGGCTACACCTTC. It codes for CASSLDGNTYGYTF.

There are a few counts of this clonotype. The J gene is TRBJ1-2, the V gene TRBV29-1; D remains unclear. Trimming removed 2 bases at V and 4 bases at J, with 8 bases between. Germline V gene sequence: CDR1 SQVTM, CDR2 ANQGSEA. This CDR3 region has 12 residues. In DNA, the CDR3 is TGCAGCGTTGAAAGGTCGGTCTATGGCTACACCTTC. It codes for CSVERSVYGYTF.

The rearrangement uses TRBV12-3 or TRBV12-4 and TRBJ2-5; D might be TRBD2 (5 bases). The CDR3 covers 16 residues. Deletions cut 5 bases from V and 1 base from J, with 17 bases between. CDR3 nucleotides: TGTGCCAGCAGTCCCACGGGAACCGGAGCCCAAGAGACCCAGTACTTC. Protein: CASSPTGTGAQETQYF.